Below, 11 T cell receptor beta chains from the same sample are listed, as sequenced in a study of CD8 T cells in Susac syndrome. With random hexamers, reverse transcription was performed on about 0.5 to 1 ug of RNA. TCRdb fed the immunoSEQ multiplex PCR reads into MiXCR, producing one record per CDR3 protein. This repertoire shows about 150,000 distinct CDR3 sequences, 94% found once; its top ten account for roughly 0.2%. Sample: CD8+ T cells from PBMCs. These receptors were collected from a human donor with multiple sclerosis.

In DNA form, the CDR3 reads TGTGCCAGCAGCTTAGGATCAGCGTCAAACGGCGAGCAGTACTTC. This translates into CASSLGSASNGEQYF. The chain joins TRBV7-2 to TRBJ2-7; D remains ambiguous. This CDR3 spans 15 amino acids. Germline values: CDR1 SGHTA, CDR2 FQGNSA. Trimming pared 1 base from V and 6 bases from J, leaving 16 bases between.

The V and J genes are TRBV29-1 and TRBJ2-7; D gene ambiguous. This CDR3 is 14 amino acids long. Germline CDR1 and CDR2: SQVTM and ANQGSEA. V was cut by 4 bases and J by 3 bases, with 16 bases left in between. CDR3 in amino acids: CSVGRWSEGYEQYF. As DNA, the CDR3 is TGCAGCGTTGGACGTTGGAGTGAAGGCTACGAGCAGTACTTC.

This clonotype was found a few times. The chain employs TRBV9 and TRBJ2-5; 7 bases match TRBD1. Germline CDR1 SGDLS, CDR2 YYNGEE. The ends lost 3 bases at V and 3 bases at J; junction bases unmatched: 2. This CDR3 comprises 13 residues. CDR3 nucleotides: TGTGCCAGCAGCGCCGGGACAGAAGAGACCCAGTACTTC. This sequence encodes CASSAGTEETQYF.

The chain links TRBV6-1 to TRBJ2-5; D possibly corresponds to TRBD2 (5 bases). The V and J ends lost 4 bases and 5 bases respectively, with 14 bases between them. The length of the CDR3 is 14 residues. Germline CDR1 reads MNHNS; CDR2 reads SASEGT. The CDR3 nucleotides read TGTGCCAGCAGTGGGTCGGAGCGGAGGGAGACCCAGTACTTC. Translating gives CASSGSERRETQYF.

This chain uses TRBV5-1 with TRBJ2-1; TRBD2 aligns across 12 bases. CDR1 is SGHRS and CDR2 is YFSETQ in the germline V gene. This CDR3 has 17 amino acids. The J segment lost 0 bases and the V segment lost 6 bases, leaving 7 bases of the junction unmatched. The CDR3 DNA reads TGCGCCAGCAAAACTAGCGGGGGGCCCTCCTCCTACAATGAGCAGTTCTTC. This encodes CASKTSGGPSSYNEQFF. Filled out from reference TRBV5-1 and TRBJ2-1, the complete variable domain reads KAGVTQTPRYLIKTRGQQVTLSCSPISGHRSVSWYQQTPGQGLQFLFEYFSETQRNKGNFPGRFSGRQFSNSRSEMNVSTLELGDSALYLCASKTSGGPSSYNEQFFGPGTRLTVL.

The gene calls are TRBV2 and TRBJ2-1; no clear D gene. Germline CDR1 reads SNHLY; CDR2 reads FYNNEI. Deletions cut 10 bases from V and 8 bases from J, with 12 bases between. The CDR3 spans 11 residues. Written as DNA, the CDR3 is TGTGCCACCATGACGGGCGATGAGCAGTTCTTC. Protein product: CATMTGDEQFF.

This chain uses TRBV3-1 with TRBJ2-1; D is ambiguous. Germline-derived CDR1 and CDR2 are LGHDT and YNNKEL (reference sequence). V lost 4 bases, J lost 1 base, and 11 bases lay in between. The CDR3 has 15 residues. CDR3 in amino acids: CASSPTRRSYNEQFF. CDR3 bases: TGTGCCAGCAGCCCCACTCGCCGGTCCTACAATGAGCAGTTCTTC.

DNA of the CDR3: TGTGCCAGCAGCTTGCCGGGACAGCGACTCCAGCATTTT. This sequence encodes CASSLPGQRLQHF. The chain recombines TRBV13 with TRBJ1-5, with 7 bases aligning to TRBD1. With V trimmed by 3 bases and J by 12 bases, 8 bases remained unmatched. This CDR3 comprises 13 residues. Germline assignment: CDR1 PRHDT and CDR2 FYEKMQ (reference sequence).

The chain combines TRBV20-1 with TRBJ2-7; possible D gene TRBD2, 5 bases. This CDR3 comprises 15 residues. Between the trimmed V and J ends, which lost 0 bases and 0 bases, there was a span of 12 bases. Germline V gene sequence: CDR1 DFQATT, CDR2 SNEGSKA (reference sequence). The CDR3 sequence: CSAREEVNYSYEQYF. CDR3 coding DNA: TGCAGTGCTAGAGAGGAGGTCAATTACTCCTACGAGCAGTACTTC.

This clonotype was found a few times. The chain has TRBV19 and TRBJ2-7; 7 bases agree with TRBD1. J was trimmed by 4 bases and V by 5 bases; bases with no gene match: 5. Germline V gives CDR1 LNHDA, CDR2 SQIVND (reference sequence). The CDR3 spans 13 residues. The CDR3 coding sequence is TGTGCCAGTAGTCCCCGACAGGGTTACGAGCAGTACTTC. This sequence encodes CASSPRQGYEQYF.

The chain uses TRBV9 and TRBJ2-2, with 9 bases lining up with TRBD1. Germline V gene sequence: CDR1 SGDLS, CDR2 YYNGEE. V was pared by 4 bases and J by 2 bases, with 9 bases of the junction left unmatched. The length of the CDR3 is 17 residues. The CDR3 here is CASSYPKDRGNTGELFF. In DNA, the CDR3 is TGTGCCAGCAGCTACCCTAAGGACAGGGGTAACACCGGGGAGCTGTTTTTT.